The rows below give T cell receptor beta chains drawn from one sample of a study of blood T cell repertoires in COVID-19. Clones were sequenced by immunoSEQ multiplex PCR, and TCRdb holds only the in-frame ones, with some missing. The table has 150,000 to 200,000 clones, 80% to 95% seen once; the top ten hold around 0.5%. The sample taken for sequencing was peripheral blood. These receptors were obtained from a man aged 45 to 65 with acute or convalescent COVID-19. Each CDR3 is given with its conserved first and last residue. A D gene is named only where the DNA matches it firmly. Expanded clones get a size class; other rows say once, few or many, or leave the size out.

>TRBD1|TRBJ2-7|14|-|TRBV9
TGTGCCAGCAGCGTAGGGGGACAGGGGAACGAGCAGTACTTC
CASSVGGQGNEQYF
>TRBD2|TRBJ2-1|14|-|TRBV2
TGTGCCAGCCGACGGGCTAGCGGGGATCAGGAGCAGTTCTTC
CASRRASGDQEQFF
>TRBD1|TRBJ1-6|14|-|TRBV19
TGTGCCAGTAGCGAGACAGGGGAGTATTCACCCCTCCACTTT
CASSETGEYSPLHF
>-|TRBJ1-2|14|-|TRBV6-2/TRBV6-3
TGTGCCAGCAGTTACCTGGGAGACCTCTATGGCTACACCTTC
CASSYLGDLYGYTF
>TRBD2|TRBJ2-1|13|-|TRBV12-3/TRBV12-4
TGTGCCAGCACCCGGGGGGGAGGTAATGAGCAGTTCTTC
CASTRGGGNEQFF
>TRBD2|TRBJ2-7|15|once|TRBV10-3
TGTGCCATCAAATTGGGGACTAGCGGGGGATACGAGCAGTACTTC
CAIKLGTSGGYEQYF
>-|TRBJ1-6|14|-|TRBV20-1
TGCAGTGCTAGTAGTAGCTCCTATAATTCACCCCTCCACTTT
CSASSSSYNSPLHF
>-|TRBJ2-3|13|few|TRBV7-3
TGTGCCAGCAGCCCCCCGGGGGCAGATACGCAGTATTTT
CASSPPGADTQYF
>TRBD1|TRBJ1-4|14|-|TRBV28
TGTGCCAGCAGTTGGGGACAGGAAAATGAAAAACTGTTTTTT
CASSWGQENEKLFF
>-|TRBJ2-1|15|once|TRBV5-1
TGCGCCAGCAGCTTGGTTGTTCGGCGGGCGGGTGAGCAGTTCTTC
CASSLVVRRAGEQFF
>TRBD2|TRBJ2-1|13|-|TRBV4-2
TGTGCAGCTCGCCGCCGACTAGCGGATGAGCAGTTCTTC
CAARRRLADEQFF
>TRBD1|TRBJ1-2|15|few|TRBV6-5
TGTGCCAGCAGTTACACCGGGACAGCCAACTATGGCTACACCTTC
CASSYTGTANYGYTF
>TRBD1|TRBJ1-5|13|-|TRBV29-1
TGCAGCGTTGCAGGGGGACCCAATCAGCCCCAGCATTTT
CSVAGGPNQPQHF
>TRBD1|TRBJ2-2|14|-|TRBV7-9
TGTGCCAGCTTTGACAGGGGTGGAACCGGGGAGCTGTTTTTT
CASFDRGGTGELFF
>TRBD1|TRBJ2-3|17|-|TRBV3-1/TRBV3-2
TGTGCCAGCAGCCCAATTCCGGGACAGGTTAGCACAGATACGCAGTATTTT
CASSPIPGQVSTDTQYF
>-|TRBJ1-4|14|-|TRBV3-1/TRBV3-2
TGTGCCAGCAGCCGCGGAGCGTCTGATGAAAAACTGTTTTTT
CASSRGASDEKLFF
>TRBD1|TRBJ1-4|15|once|TRBV7-8
TGTGCCAGCAGCTTAGGCGGGACAGGGACTGAAAAACTGTTTTTT
CASSLGGTGTEKLFF
>-|TRBJ2-7|14|-|TRBV28
TGTGCCAGCGGCCGGGGAAGCAACTCCTACGAGCAGTACTTC
CASGRGSNSYEQYF
>-|TRBJ2-5|14|once|TRBV30
TGTGCCTGGAGTTTCGGGAGTGGAGAAGAGACCCAGTACTTC
CAWSFGSGEETQYF
>TRBD1|TRBJ1-2|13|once|TRBV12-3/TRBV12-4
TGTGCCAGTACCCCAGGGGGGCTCTATGGCTACACCTTC
CASTPGGLYGYTF
>-|TRBJ2-3|16|-|TRBV7-2
TGTGCCAGCAGCTTATATCCCGGGGGGCACACAGATACGCAGTATTTT
CASSLYPGGHTDTQYF
>-|TRBJ2-5|15|-|TRBV9
TGTGCCAGCAGCGTAGGGACAGTCCATGGGGAGACCCAGTACTTC
CASSVGTVHGETQYF
>TRBD1|TRBJ2-5|13|-|TRBV29-1
TGCAGCGTTGAGATCACAGGGGCTGAGACCCAGTACTTC
CSVEITGAETQYF
>-|TRBJ2-5|16|-|TRBV18
TGTGCCAGCTCACCACAAGAAGACAGCGTCCAAGAGACCCAGTACTTC
CASSPQEDSVQETQYF
>TRBD1|TRBJ2-3|15|-|TRBV9
TGTGCCAGCAGCGATCCGGGACAGACCCCGGATACGCAGTATTTT
CASSDPGQTPDTQYF
>-|TRBJ2-1|12|-|TRBV5-6
TGTGCCAGCAGCCCAGGACAACATGAGCAGTTCTTC
CASSPGQHEQFF
>TRBD1|TRBJ1-2|17|once|TRBV19
TGTGCCAGTAGTACCCGGTCGGGACAGGGTTTTGGATATGGCTACACCTTC
CASSTRSGQGFGYGYTF
>-|TRBJ1-6|12|-|TRBV28
TGTGCCAGCTCAGCGTCTCATTCACCCCTCCACTTT
CASSASHSPLHF
>TRBD2|TRBJ2-5|15|-|TRBV7-2
TGTGCCAGCAGCCCCCAATGGCGGGAGCAAGAGACCCAGTACTTC
CASSPQWREQETQYF